Below, 5 T cell receptor beta chains from the same sample are listed, as sequenced in a study of OX40 agonist ivuxolimab in advanced cancers. TCRdb's table, derived via immunoSEQ multiplex PCR, lists solely in-frame clones and lacks some. The data contain about 93,000 clones, 92% of them singletons. The material was CD4+ or CD8+ T cells sorted from blood, obtained in a trial of the OX40 agonist ivuxolimab. These receptors originate from an adult with an advanced solid tumor such as melanoma, head and neck, liver or kidney cancer.

The chain links TRBV5-4 to TRBJ1-5, with D possibly being TRBD1 (6 bases). The germline V gene has CDR1 SGHNT and CDR2 YYREEE (reference sequence). V was shortened by 3 bases and J by 0 bases, with 10 bases between the two germline ends. This CDR3 comprises 15 residues. The CDR3 sequence is CASSSAGVSNQPQHF. In nucleotides, the CDR3 is TGTGCCAGCAGCTCGGCAGGGGTTAGCAATCAGCCCCAGCATTTT.

On this clone itself: Its ends do not fully match the called genes, so a read error is possible. The chain employs TRBV28 and TRBJ2-3; D is ambiguous. The V gene's germline CDR1 is MDHEN and CDR2 SYDVKM. This CDR3 region has 12 residues. The CDR3 DNA reads TGTGCCAGCAGCCCGTCAAGCAAAATTCCTAGATTT. It is translated as CASSPSSKIPRF.

This clone came up once. The V and J genes are TRBV7-2 and TRBJ2-2; D gene unclear. This CDR3 region has 13 residues. The V and J ends lost 5 bases and 5 bases respectively, with 9 bases between them. Germline loops: CDR1 SGHTA, CDR2 FQGNSA. The DNA of the CDR3 is TGTGCCAGCAGCAGAGATCGTACCGGGGAGCTGTTTTTT. It yields the protein CASSRDRTGELFF.

V gene TRBV2 combines with J gene TRBJ1-1, with D perhaps matching TRBD1 (6 bases). The CDR3 is 12 residues long. Between the trimmed V and J ends, which lost 8 bases and 1 base, there was a span of 8 bases. Germline CDR1 and CDR2: SNHLY and FYNNEI. As DNA, the CDR3 is TGTGCCAGCTCGACAGGGAACACTGAAGCTTTCTTT. It is translated as CASSTGNTEAFF.

The V call is TRBV6-1, the J call TRBJ2-7; D is possibly TRBD2 (5 bases). Trimming left V 2 bases short and J 2 bases short, with 10 bases between. The CDR3 extends over 14 amino acids. Germline CDR1 MNHNS, CDR2 SASEGT. The CDR3 loop reads CASSERGNPYEQYF. For the CDR3, the DNA is TGTGCCAGCAGTGAAAGAGGGAATCCCTACGAGCAGTACTTC.